This T cell receptor (beta chain) appears in the sequencing data of a study of cytomegalovirus exposure and HLA in healthy donors. With 3 bases clipped from V and 2 bases from J, the junction kept 13 bases outside the gene matches. The CDR3 is 18 residues long. CDR1 and CDR2 from the germline V gene are KGHSH and LQKENI. In the PCR, 60 Vbeta and 13 Jbeta primers were used. Sequencing used immunoSEQ multiplex PCR; TCRdb keeps in-frame clones, though not all of them. The profile covers fewer than 250,000 clones, with 75% to 80% appearing a single time and roughly 2.1% taken by the ten largest. Material: PBMCs. The rearrangement joins TRBV18 to TRBJ1-2; TRBD1 matches 9 bases. The clonotype was recovered from a woman in her 30s in good health and CMV-seropositive. The CDR3, as DNA: TGTGCCAGCTCACCGCTTAGCTTCGGGACAGGGATGAACTATGGCTACACCTTC. Protein sequence: CASSPLSFGTGMNYGYTF.